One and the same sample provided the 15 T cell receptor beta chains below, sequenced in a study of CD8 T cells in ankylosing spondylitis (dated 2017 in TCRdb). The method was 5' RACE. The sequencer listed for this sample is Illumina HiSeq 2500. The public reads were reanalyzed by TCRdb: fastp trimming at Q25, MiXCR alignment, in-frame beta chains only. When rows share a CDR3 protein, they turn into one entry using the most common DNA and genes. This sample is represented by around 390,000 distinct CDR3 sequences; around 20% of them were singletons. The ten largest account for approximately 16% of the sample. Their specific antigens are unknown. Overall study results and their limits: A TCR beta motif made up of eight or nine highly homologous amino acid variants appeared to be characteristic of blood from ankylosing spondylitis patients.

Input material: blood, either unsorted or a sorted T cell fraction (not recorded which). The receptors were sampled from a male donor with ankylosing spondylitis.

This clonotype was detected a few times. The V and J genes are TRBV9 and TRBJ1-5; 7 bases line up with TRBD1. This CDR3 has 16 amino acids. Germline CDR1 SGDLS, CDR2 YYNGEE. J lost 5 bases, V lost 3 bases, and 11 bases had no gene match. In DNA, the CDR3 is TGTGCCAGCAGCGGAAGGGGGCGGAATAGGGATCAGCCCCAGCATTTT. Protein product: CASSGRGRNRDQPQHF.

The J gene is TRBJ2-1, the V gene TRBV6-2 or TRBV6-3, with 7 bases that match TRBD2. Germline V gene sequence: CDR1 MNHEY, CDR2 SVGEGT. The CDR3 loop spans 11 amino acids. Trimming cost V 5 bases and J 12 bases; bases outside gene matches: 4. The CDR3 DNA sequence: TGTGCCAGCAGTAACGGACTAGGGCAGTTCTTC. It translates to CASSNGLGQFF.

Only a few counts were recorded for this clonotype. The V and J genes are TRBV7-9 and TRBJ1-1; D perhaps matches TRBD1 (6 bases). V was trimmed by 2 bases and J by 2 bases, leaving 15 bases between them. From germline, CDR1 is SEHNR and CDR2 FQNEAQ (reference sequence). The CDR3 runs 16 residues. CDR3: CASSLMIGQRNTEAFF. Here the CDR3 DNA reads TGTGCCAGCAGCTTAATGATTGGACAGAGAAACACTGAAGCTTTCTTT.

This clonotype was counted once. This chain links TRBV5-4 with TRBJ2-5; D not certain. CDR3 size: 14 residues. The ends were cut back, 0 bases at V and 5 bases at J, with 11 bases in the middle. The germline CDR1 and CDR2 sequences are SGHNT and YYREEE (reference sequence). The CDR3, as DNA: TGTGCCAGCAGCTTGGAAATAGGCCGTGAGACCCAGTACTTC. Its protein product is CASSLEIGRETQYF.

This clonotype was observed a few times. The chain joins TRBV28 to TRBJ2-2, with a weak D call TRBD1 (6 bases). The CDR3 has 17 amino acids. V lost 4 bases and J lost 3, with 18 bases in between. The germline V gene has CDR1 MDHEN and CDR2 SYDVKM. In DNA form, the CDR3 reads TGTGCCAGCAGTTCCCACCGTGAGACAGGATACACCGGGGAGCTGTTTTTT. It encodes CASSSHRETGYTGELFF.

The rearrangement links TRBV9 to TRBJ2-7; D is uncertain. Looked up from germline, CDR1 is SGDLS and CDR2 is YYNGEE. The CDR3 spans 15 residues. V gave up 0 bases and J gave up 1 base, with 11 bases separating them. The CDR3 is CASSVDYLHSYEQYF. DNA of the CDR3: TGTGCCAGCAGCGTAGACTATTTACATTCCTACGAGCAGTACTTC.

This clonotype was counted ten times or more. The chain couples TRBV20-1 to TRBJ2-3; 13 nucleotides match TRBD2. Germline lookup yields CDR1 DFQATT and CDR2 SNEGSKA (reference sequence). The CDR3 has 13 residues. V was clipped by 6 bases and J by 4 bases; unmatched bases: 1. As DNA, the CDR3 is TGCAGTGCCGGACTAGCGGGAGCAGATACGCAGTATTTT. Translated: CSAGLAGADTQYF.

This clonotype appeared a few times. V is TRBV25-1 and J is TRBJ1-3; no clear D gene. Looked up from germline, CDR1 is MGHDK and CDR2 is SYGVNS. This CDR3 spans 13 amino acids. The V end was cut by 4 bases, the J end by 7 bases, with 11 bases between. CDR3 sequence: CASSGEGRNTIYF. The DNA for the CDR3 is TGTGCCAGCAGTGGGGAAGGGCGGAACACCATATATTTT. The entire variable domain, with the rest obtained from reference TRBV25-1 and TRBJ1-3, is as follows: EADIYQTPRYLVIGTGKKITLECSQTMGHDKMYWYQQDPGMELHLIHYSYGVNSTEKGDLSSESTVSRIRTEHFPLTLESARPSHTSQYLCASSGEGRNTIYFGEGSWLTVV.

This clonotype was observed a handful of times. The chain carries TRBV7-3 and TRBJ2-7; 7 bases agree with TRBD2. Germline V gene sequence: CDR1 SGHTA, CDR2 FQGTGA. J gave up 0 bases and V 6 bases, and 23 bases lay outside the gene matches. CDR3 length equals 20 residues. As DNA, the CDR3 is TGTGCCAGCAGATCGGGGGGTGGCAGGTTGACGGGAAGGAGCTCCTACGAGCAGTACTTC. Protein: CASRSGGGRLTGRSSYEQYF.

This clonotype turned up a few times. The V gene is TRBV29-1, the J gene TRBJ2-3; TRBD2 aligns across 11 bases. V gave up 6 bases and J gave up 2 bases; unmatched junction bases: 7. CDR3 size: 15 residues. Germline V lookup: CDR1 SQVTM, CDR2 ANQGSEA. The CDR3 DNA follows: TGCAGCGTCGCTGGGACTAGCGGACCCACAGATACGCAGTATTTT. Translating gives CSVAGTSGPTDTQYF.

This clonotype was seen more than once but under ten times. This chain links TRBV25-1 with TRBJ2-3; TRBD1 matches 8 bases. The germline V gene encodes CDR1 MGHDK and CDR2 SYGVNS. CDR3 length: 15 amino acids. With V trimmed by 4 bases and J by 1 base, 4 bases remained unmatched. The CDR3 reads CASSVGTGRTDTQYF. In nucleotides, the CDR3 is TGTGCCAGCAGTGTAGGGACAGGTCGCACAGATACGCAGTATTTT.

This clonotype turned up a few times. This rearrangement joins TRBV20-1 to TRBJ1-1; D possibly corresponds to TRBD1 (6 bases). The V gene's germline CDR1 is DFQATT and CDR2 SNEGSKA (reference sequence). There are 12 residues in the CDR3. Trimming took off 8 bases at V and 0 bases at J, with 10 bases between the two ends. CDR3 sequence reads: CSIRGLNTEAFF. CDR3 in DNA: TGCAGTATCAGGGGTTTGAACACTGAAGCTTTCTTT.

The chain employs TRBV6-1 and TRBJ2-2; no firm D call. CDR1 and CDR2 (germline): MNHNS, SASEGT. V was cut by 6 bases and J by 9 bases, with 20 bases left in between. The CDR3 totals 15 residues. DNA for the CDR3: TGTGCCAGCAGGGACGAAAGGTACCATACCCGGGAGCTGTTTTTT. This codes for CASRDERYHTRELFF.

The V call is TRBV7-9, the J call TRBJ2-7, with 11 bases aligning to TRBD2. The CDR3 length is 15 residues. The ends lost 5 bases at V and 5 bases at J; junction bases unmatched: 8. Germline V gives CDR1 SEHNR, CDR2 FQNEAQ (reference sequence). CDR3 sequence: CASSLTGLAANEQYF. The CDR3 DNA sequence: TGTGCCAGCAGCCTTACGGGACTAGCGGCCAACGAGCAGTACTTC. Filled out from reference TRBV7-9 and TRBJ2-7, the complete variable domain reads DTGVSQNPRHKITKRGQNVTFRCDPISEHNRLYWYRQTLGQGPEFLTYFQNEAQLEKSRLLSDRFSAERPKGSFSTLEIQRTEQGDSAMYLCASSLTGLAANEQYFGPGTRLTVT.

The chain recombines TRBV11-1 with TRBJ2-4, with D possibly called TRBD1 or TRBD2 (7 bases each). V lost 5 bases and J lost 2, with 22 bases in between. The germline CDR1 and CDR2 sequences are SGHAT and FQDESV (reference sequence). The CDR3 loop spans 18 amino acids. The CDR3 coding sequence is TGTGCCAGCAGCCCAGGGGGGGGCGGCGAAGGGACCAAAAACATTCAGTACTTC. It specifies CASSPGGGGEGTKNIQYF.